This T cell receptor (beta chain) was retrieved from a study of cytomegalovirus exposure and HLA in healthy donors. Findings and limits, study-wide: Associated with HLA alleles at 0.05 false discovery rate in a later analysis were about 17,000 TCR beta sequences. Sequencing had likely introduced a cluster of highly shared sequence variants as an artifact. With DRB1 most and HLA-C fewest, TCR association rates differed between HLA loci in a later analysis.

Turning to this clone: Its target is not known.

Amplification used 60 Vbeta primers and 13 Jbeta primers. Method: immunoSEQ multiplex PCR; TCRdb's copy keeps in-frame clones and lacks some. In the table there are over 120,000 clones, over 70% of which are singletons. Everyone who donated was a healthy bone marrow donor. The V gene's germline CDR1 is MDHEN and CDR2 SYDVKM. Trimming took 5 bases from V and 4 from J; bases not matched to a gene: 6. The CDR3 sequence is 16 residues long. The clonotype originates from a man in his thirties or forties in good health and CMV-seronegative. The chain links TRBV28 to TRBJ2-1; 12 bases fit TRBD2. The sample was PBMCs. The CDR3 coding sequence is TGTGCCAGCAGTCAGACTAGCGGGGGAGCGTACAATGAGCAGTTCTTC. Translation gives CASSQTSGGAYNEQFF.